The sequence of this TCR beta chain was determined in a study of blood T cell repertoires in COVID-19. Study summary: Italy, Spain and the United States were the sources of the convalescent and acute COVID-19 samples. Sources were T cells, B-cell-depleted T cells, or PBMCs; the material itself was cDNA or gDNA.

Assay: immunoSEQ multiplex PCR; the TCRdb copy retains only in-frame clones and omits some. This table holds some 510,000 clones, approximately 90% found once. The J segment lost 10 bases and the V segment lost 2 bases, leaving 7 bases of the junction unmatched. Germline assignment: CDR1 SGHVS and CDR2 FNYEAQ. This CDR3 has 15 residues. Participants spanned ages about 18 to 90 years and resided in about two dozen US areas. This receptor was taken from a middle-aged woman who had recovered from COVID-19. The chain uses TRBV7-6 and TRBJ1-6, with 8 bases lining up with TRBD1. The specimen sequenced was PBMCs or T cells enriched from blood (not recorded which). The CDR3 DNA sequence: TGTGCCAGCAGCTTAATAGGGACAGGAGACTCACCCCTCCACTTT. It yields the protein CASSLIGTGDSPLHF.